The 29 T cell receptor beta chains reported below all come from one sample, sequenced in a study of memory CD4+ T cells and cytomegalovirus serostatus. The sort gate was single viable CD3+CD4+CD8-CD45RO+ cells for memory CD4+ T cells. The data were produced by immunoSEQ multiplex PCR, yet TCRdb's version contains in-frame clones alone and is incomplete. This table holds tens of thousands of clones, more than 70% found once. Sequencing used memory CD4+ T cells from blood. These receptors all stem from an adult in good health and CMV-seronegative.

The CDR3 region is CASSITGANTEAFF. CDR3 DNA: TGTGCCAGCAGTATCACAGGGGCCAACACTGAAGCTTTCTTT. This chain links TRBV6-5 with TRBJ1-1, with TRBD1 matching 7 bases. V gave up 5 bases and J gave up 2 bases; unmatched junction bases: 5. The CDR3 extends over 14 amino acids. Germline V gene lookup returns CDR1 MNHEY and CDR2 SVGAGI.

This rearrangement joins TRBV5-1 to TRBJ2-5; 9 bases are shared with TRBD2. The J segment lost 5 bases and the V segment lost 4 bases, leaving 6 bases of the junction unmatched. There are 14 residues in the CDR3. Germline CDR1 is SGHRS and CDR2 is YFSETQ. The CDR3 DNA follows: TGCGCCAGCAGCGTCCTTAGCGGGAGTGAGACCCAGTACTTC. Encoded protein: CASSVLSGSETQYF.

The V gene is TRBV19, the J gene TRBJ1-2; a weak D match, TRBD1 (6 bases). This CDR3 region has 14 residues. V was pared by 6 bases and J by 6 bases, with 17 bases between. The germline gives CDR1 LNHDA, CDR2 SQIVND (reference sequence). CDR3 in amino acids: CASSPIDRRNGYTF. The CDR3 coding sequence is TGTGCCAGTAGCCCAATCGACAGGCGCAATGGCTACACCTTC.

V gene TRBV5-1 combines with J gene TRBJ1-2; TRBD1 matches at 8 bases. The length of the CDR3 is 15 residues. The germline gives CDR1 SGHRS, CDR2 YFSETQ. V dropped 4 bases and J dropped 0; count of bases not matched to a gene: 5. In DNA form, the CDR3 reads TGCGCCAGCAGCACTGGACAGGGACCTAACTATGGCTACACCTTC. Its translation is CASSTGQGPNYGYTF.

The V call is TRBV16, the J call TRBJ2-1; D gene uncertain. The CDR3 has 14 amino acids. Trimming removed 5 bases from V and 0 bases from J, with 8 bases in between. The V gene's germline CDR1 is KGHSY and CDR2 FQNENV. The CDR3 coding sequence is TGTGCCAGCAGCGTAAGAGGCTCCTACAATGAGCAGTTCTTC. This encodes CASSVRGSYNEQFF. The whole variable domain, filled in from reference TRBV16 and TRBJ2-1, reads GEEVAQTPKHLVRGEGQKAKLYCAPIKGHSYVFWYQQVLKNEFKFLISFQNENVFDETGMPKERFSAKCLPNSPCSLEIQATKLEDSAVYFCASSVRGSYNEQFFGPGTRLTVL.

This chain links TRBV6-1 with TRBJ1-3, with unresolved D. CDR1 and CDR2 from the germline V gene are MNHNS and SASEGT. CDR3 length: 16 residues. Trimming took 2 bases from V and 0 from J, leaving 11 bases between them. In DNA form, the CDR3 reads TGTGCCAGCAGTGAAACGCCGCCAGGCTCTGGAAACACCATATATTTT. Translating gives CASSETPPGSGNTIYF.

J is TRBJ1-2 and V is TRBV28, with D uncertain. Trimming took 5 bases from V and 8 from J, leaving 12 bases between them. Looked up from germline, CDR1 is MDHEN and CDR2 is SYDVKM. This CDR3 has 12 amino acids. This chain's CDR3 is CASSPLLGGYTF. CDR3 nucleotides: TGTGCCAGCAGTCCCCTGTTAGGCGGCTACACCTTC.

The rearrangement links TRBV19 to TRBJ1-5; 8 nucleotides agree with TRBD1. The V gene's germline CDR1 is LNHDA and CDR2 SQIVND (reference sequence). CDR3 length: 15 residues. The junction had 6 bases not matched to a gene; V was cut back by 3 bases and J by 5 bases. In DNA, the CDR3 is TGTGCCAGTAGTATCATTTCAGGGGGCCATCAGCCCCAGCATTTT. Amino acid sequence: CASSIISGGHQPQHF.

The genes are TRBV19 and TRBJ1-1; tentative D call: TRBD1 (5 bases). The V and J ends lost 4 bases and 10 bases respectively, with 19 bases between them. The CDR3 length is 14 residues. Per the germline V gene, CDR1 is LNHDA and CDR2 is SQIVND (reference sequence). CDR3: CASSTARDSIGAFF. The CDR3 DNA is TGTGCCAGTAGTACGGCCAGGGACTCAATAGGAGCTTTCTTT.

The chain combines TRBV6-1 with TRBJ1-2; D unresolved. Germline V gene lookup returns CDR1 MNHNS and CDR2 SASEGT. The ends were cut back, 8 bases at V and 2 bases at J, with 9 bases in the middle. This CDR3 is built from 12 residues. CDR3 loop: CASLFLNYGYTF. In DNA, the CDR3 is TGTGCCAGCCTTTTTTTAAACTATGGCTACACCTTC.

The CDR3 sequence: CASSRTGVDNQPQHF. In nucleotides, the CDR3 is TGTGCCAGCAGTAGGACAGGGGTCGACAATCAGCCCCAGCATTTT. The chain carries TRBV2 and TRBJ1-5, with 9 bases fitting TRBD1. Germline loops: CDR1 SNHLY, CDR2 FYNNEI. The trim removed 5 bases at V and 3 bases at J, leaving 5 bases unmatched. This CDR3 contains 15 residues.

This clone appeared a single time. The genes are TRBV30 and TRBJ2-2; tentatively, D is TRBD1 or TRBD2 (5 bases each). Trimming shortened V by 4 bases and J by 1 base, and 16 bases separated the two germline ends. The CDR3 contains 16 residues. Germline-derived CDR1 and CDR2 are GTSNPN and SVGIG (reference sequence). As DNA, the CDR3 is TGTGCCTGGAAACGAGGGGCAGTGAGGAACACCGGGGAGCTGTTTTTT. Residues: CAWKRGAVRNTGELFF.

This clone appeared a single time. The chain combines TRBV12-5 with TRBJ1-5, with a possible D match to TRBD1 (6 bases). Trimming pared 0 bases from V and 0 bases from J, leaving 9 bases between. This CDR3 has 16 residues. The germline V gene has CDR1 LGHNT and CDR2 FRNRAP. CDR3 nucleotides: TGTGCTAGTGGTTTGGTAGGGGGTCTTAGCAATCAGCCCCAGCATTTT. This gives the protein CASGLVGGLSNQPQHF.

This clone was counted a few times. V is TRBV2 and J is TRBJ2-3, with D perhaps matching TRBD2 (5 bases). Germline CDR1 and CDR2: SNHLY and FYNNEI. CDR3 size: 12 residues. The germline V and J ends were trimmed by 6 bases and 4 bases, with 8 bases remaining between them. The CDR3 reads CASRGDSDTQYF. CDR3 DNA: TGTGCCAGCAGGGGAGACTCAGATACGCAGTATTTT.

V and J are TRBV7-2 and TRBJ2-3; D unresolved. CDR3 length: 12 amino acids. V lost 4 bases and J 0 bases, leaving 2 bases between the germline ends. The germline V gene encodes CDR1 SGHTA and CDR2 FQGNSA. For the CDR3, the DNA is TGTGCCAGCAGCTCTAGCACAGATACGCAGTATTTT. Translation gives CASSSSTDTQYF.

The CDR3: CASSPNHPGQRGPTDTQYF. The CDR3 DNA sequence: TGTGCCAGCTCACCAAATCATCCGGGCCAGCGGGGTCCTACAGATACGCAGTATTTT. The chain uses TRBV18 and TRBJ2-3; 7 bases fit TRBD2. Trimming cost V 2 bases and J 3 bases; bases outside gene matches: 17. The CDR3 has 19 amino acids. In germline, CDR1 is KGHSH, CDR2 LQKENI.

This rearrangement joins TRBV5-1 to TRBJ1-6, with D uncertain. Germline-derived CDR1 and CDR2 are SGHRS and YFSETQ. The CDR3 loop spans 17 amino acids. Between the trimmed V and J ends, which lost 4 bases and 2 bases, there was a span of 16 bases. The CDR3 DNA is TGCGCCAGCAGCCTGGGCGGCATATCCGCCTATAATTCACCCCTCCACTTT. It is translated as CASSLGGISAYNSPLHF. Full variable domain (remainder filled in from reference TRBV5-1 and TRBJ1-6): KAGVTQTPRYLIKTRGQQVTLSCSPISGHRSVSWYQQTPGQGLQFLFEYFSETQRNKGNFPGRFSGRQFSNSRSEMNVSTLELGDSALYLCASSLGGISAYNSPLHFGNGTRLTVT.

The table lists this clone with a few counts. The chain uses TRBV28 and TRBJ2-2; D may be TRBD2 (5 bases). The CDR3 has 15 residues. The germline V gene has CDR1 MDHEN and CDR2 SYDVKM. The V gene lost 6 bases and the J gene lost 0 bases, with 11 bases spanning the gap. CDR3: CASSPGLANTGELFF. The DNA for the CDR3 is TGTGCCAGCAGCCCAGGACTGGCGAACACCGGGGAGCTGTTTTTT.

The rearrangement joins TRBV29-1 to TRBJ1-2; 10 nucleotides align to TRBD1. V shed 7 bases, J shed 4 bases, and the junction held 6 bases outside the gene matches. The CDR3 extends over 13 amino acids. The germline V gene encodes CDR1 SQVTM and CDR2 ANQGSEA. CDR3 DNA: TGCAGCGCCGCGACAGGGGGCCTCTATGGCTACACCTTC. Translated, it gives CSAATGGLYGYTF.

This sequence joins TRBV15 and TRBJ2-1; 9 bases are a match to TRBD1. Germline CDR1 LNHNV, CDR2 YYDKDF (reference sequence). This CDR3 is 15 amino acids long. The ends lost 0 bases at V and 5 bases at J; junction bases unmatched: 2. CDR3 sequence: CATSREQGANNEQFF. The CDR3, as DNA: TGTGCCACCAGCAGAGAACAGGGGGCGAACAATGAGCAGTTCTTC.

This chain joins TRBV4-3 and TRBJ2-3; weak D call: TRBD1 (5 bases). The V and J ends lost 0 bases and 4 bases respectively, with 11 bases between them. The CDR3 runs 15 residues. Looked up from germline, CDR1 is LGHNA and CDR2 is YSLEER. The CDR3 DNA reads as TGCGCCAGCAGCCAAGATGGGGCTACCTCAGATACGCAGTATTTT. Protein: CASSQDGATSDTQYF.

Written as DNA, the CDR3 is TGCAGCGTTGGCGGGACAGGGGGCAGGAACATTCAGTACTTC. Translated: CSVGGTGGRNIQYF. This rearrangement joins TRBV29-1 to TRBJ2-4; 12 positions agree with TRBD1. CDR1 and CDR2 from the germline V gene are SQVTM and ANQGSEA. Trimming at V came to 4 bases and at J to 7 bases, leaving 5 bases not matched to a gene. CDR3 length equals 14 residues. The whole variable domain, remainder taken from reference TRBV29-1 and TRBJ2-4, is SAVISQKPSRDICQRGTSLTIQCQVDSQVTMMFWYRQQPGQSLTLIATANQGSEATYESGFVIDKFPISRPNLTFSTLTVSNMSPEDSSIYLCSVGGTGGRNIQYFGAGTRLSVL.

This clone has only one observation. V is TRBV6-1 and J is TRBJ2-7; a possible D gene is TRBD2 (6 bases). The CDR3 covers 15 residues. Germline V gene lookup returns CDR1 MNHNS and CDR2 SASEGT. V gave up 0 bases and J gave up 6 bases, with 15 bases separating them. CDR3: CASSEAGGGVGEQYF. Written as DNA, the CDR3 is TGTGCCAGCAGTGAAGCGGGAGGAGGGGTGGGCGAGCAGTACTTC.

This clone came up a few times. The CDR3 is CASSPWTSGSPGELFF. The DNA for the CDR3 is TGCGCCAGCAGCCCTTGGACTAGCGGGAGTCCCGGGGAGCTGTTTTTT. V and J are TRBV4-3 and TRBJ2-2, with 13 bases identical to TRBD2. Unmatched junction bases numbered 5, after V lost 4 bases and J lost 6 bases. The CDR3 is 16 amino acids. Germline V gene data show CDR1 as LGHNA and CDR2 as YSLEER.

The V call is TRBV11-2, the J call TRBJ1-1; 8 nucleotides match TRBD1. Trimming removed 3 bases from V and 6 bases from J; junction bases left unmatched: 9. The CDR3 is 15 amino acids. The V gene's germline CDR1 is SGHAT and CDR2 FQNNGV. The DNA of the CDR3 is TGTGCCAGCAGCTTGGGGACAGGCGGAACTTCTGAAGCTTTCTTT. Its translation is CASSLGTGGTSEAFF.

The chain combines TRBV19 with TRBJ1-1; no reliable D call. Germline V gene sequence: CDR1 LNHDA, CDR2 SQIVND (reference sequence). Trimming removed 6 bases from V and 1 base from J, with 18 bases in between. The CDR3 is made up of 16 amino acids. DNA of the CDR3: TGTGCCAGTAGGGCCATAAGGACCCAAACGAACACTGAAGCTTTCTTT. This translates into CASRAIRTQTNTEAFF. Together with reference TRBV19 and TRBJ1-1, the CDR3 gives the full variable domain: DGGITQSPKYLFRKEGQNVTLSCEQNLNHDAMYWYRQDPGQGLRLIYYSQIVNDFQKGDIAEGYSVSREKKESFPLTVTSAQKNPTAFYLCASRAIRTQTNTEAFFGQGTRLTVV.

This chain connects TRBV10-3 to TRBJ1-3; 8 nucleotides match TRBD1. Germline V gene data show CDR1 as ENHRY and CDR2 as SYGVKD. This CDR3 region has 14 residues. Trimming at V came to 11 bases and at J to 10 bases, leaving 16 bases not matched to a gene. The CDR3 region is CAARPRQGQETIYF. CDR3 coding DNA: TGTGCCGCCCGCCCGAGACAGGGGCAAGAGACCATATATTTT.

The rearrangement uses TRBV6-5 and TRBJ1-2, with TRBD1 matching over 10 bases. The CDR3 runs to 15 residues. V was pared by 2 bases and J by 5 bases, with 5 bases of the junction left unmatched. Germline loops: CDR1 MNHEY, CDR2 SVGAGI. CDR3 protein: CASSYTDRGTYGYTF. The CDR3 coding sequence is TGTGCCAGCAGTTACACGGACAGGGGGACTTATGGCTACACCTTC.

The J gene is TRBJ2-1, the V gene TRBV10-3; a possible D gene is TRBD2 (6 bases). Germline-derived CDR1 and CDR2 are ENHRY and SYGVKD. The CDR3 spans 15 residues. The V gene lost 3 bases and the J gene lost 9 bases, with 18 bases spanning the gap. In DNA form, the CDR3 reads TGTGCCATCAGTGATCGGGGGAATGCCAGGGTTGAGCAGTTCTTC. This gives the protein CAISDRGNARVEQFF.